The T cell receptor beta chain under discussion was sequenced for a study of monozygotic twins with cystic fibrosis. Produced via immunoSEQ multiplex PCR; TCRdb's table is partial and in-frame only. The sample consists of some 31,000 clones, just under 85% of them appearing once. Germline CDR1 is GTSNPN and CDR2 is SVGIG (reference sequence). This CDR3 is 16 amino acids long. Germline trimming cut 3 bases from V and 5 bases from J; bases unmatched to any gene: 13. Overall study results and limits: Monozygotic CF twin pairs shared significantly more nucleotide-identical clonotypes than unrelated CF individuals did.

Comment on this clone: Its antigen is still unknown.

The sequence was collected from a girl aged 2-10 years with cystic fibrosis. Material for sequencing was blood. The rearrangement uses TRBV30 and TRBJ2-5, with 9 bases matching TRBD1. CDR3 protein: CAWRGGRDRVRETQYF. The CDR3 DNA sequence: TGTGCCTGGAGGGGGGGCCGGGACAGGGTGCGGGAGACCCAGTACTTC.